The sequence of this T cell receptor beta chain was determined in a study of cytomegalovirus exposure and HLA in healthy donors. Researchers ran the PCR with 60 Vbeta and 13 Jbeta primers. Data came from immunoSEQ multiplex PCR; TCRdb stores just in-frame clones and leaves some out. The repertoire consists of more than 110,000 clones, with approximately 71% occurring once and the leading ten covering 4.5% to 6%. The clonotype originates from a woman in her 50s in good health and CMV-seronegative. Sequenced material: PBMCs.

The CDR3 reads CATRERRQTEAFF. CDR3 nucleotides: TGTGCCACCAGGGAGAGGAGGCAGACTGAAGCTTTCTTT. The rearrangement links TRBV15 to TRBJ1-1, with unresolved D. The CDR3 loop spans 13 amino acids. Trimming stripped 6 bases from V and 5 bases from J, with 13 bases between. Germline CDR1 is LNHNV and CDR2 is YYDKDF (reference sequence). The whole variable domain, remainder taken from reference TRBV15 and TRBJ1-1, is DAMVIQNPRYQVTQFGKPVTLSCSQTLNHNVMYWYQQKSSQAPKLLFHYYDKDFNNEADTPDNFQSRRPNTSFCFLDIRSPGLGDTAMYLCATRERRQTEAFFGQGTRLTVV.